The rows below give T cell receptor beta chains drawn from one sample of a study of shared clonotypes between healthy human individuals. Repertoires were generated with immunoSEQ multiplex PCR, while TCRdb's copy carries only in-frame clones and drops some. The sample lists a few million clones, approximately 93% occurring once. Sequencing was carried out using naive CD4+ T cells from PBMCs. The receptors were sampled from a man in his late teens or twenties in good health. Some clones in this sample may be carry-over from other donors' samples. CDR3s leave out the opening cysteine and the closing phenylalanine or tryptophan.

V gene	J gene	CDR3 protein
TRBV18	TRBJ1-5	ASSPGGGDQPQH
TRBV5-1	TRBJ2-3	ASSLGLAGGTDTQY
TRBV11-2	TRBJ1-3	ASSLDSGNTIY
TRBV5-1	TRBJ1-2	ASSLLDPARGYT
TRBV20-1	TRBJ2-7	SSTGVHEQY
TRBV9	TRBJ2-4	ASSLGGQEKNIQY
TRBV7-2	TRBJ1-2	ASSLGGGRILSNYGYT
TRBV5-6	TRBJ1-2	ASSLAGGPNYGYT
TRBV29-1	TRBJ1-2	SVLQPDRAINYGYT
TRBV10-2	TRBJ1-4	ASSDSSNLPTNEKLF
TRBV7-2	TRBJ1-2	ASSSRTPNYGYT
TRBV29-1	TRBJ2-3	SVEGDRGSTDTQY
TRBV19	TRBJ2-7	ASSSNRAYEQY
TRBV29-1	TRBJ2-1	SVRGPTEWQF
TRBV6-1	TRBJ1-1	ASRLGTVNTEAF
TRBV7-8	TRBJ2-7	ASSHRQVRGQY
TRBV9	TRBJ1-3	ASSPDEGAYGNTIY
TRBV7-2	TRBJ2-5	ASSPGTGRTETQY
TRBV10-3	TRBJ2-7	AIGRGSNREQY
TRBV5-1	TRBJ2-1	ASSWGLAGGNEQF
TRBV27	TRBJ2-7	ASMGSVEAEQY
TRBV18	TRBJ2-3	ASSPGNTDTQY
TRBV27	TRBJ2-2	ASSRRGADPGELF
TRBV18	TRBJ2-1	ASSPTSGRSYEQF
TRBV7-9	TRBJ1-2	ASSLAGATSGYT
TRBV6-6	TRBJ1-5	ASSPSQVGSNQPQH
TRBV18	TRBJ2-5	ASKRQGAYQETQY
TRBV27	TRBJ1-4	ASSFGEKLF
TRBV28	TRBJ1-5	ASRGPNQPQH
TRBV9	TRBJ2-3	ASSRLTSGTDTQY
TRBV6-5	TRBJ2-7	ASSKWTSRGEQY
TRBV19	TRBJ2-2	ASSSLAGDTGELF
TRBV2	TRBJ2-3	ASSETDTQY
TRBV18	TRBJ2-7	ASSPAAGGQGEQY
TRBV5-1	TRBJ2-2	ASRRTSGSENTGELF
TRBV11-3	TRBJ2-3	ASSLRSDTQY
TRBV7-2	TRBJ2-3	ASSLSGSVADTQY
TRBV14	TRBJ2-1	ASTAAGSISYNEQF
TRBV27	TRBJ1-1	ASTGTGWNTEAF
TRBV30	TRBJ2-4	AWSGQGTKNIQY
TRBV4-1	TRBJ2-1	ASSKGLAGVNEQF
TRBV4-1	TRBJ2-3	ASSQGSTDTQY
TRBV18	TRBJ1-2	ASSPAGSYGYT
TRBV2	TRBJ2-1	ASGWGFPDNEQF
TRBV5-4	TRBJ2-7	ASSSPSTGPFEQY
TRBV19	TRBJ2-7	ASSMAAGGLGEQY
TRBV28	TRBJ2-4	ASSSPGLAGGIQY
TRBV5-1	TRBJ2-7	ASSHRAKRPYEQY
TRBV14	TRBJ1-1	ASSQDLAREAF
TRBV5-1	TRBJ1-5	ASSLKGNSNQPQH
TRBV7-2	TRBJ1-1	ASSASGGGTEAF
TRBV7-2	TRBJ2-1	ASTARVYNEQF
TRBV18	TRBJ1-5	ASSSGTGSNNQPQH
TRBV7-2	TRBJ2-7	ASSLVSGAREQY